The 28 T cell receptor beta chains below all came from one sample that was sequenced in a study of blood T cell repertoires in COVID-19. Sequenced by immunoSEQ multiplex PCR; TCRdb stores in-frame clones only, minus some. The table includes 18,000 or so clones, around 81% detected once. Specimen: peripheral blood. The receptors derive from a man between 35 and 55 years old with active or convalescent COVID-19.

Here the CDR3 reads CASNPKGQGNEKLFF. CDR3 coding DNA: TGTGCCAGCAACCCAAAGGGACAGGGAAATGAAAAACTGTTTTTT. The chain couples TRBV7-3 to TRBJ1-4, with 9 bases lining up with TRBD1. The germline gives CDR1 SGHTA, CDR2 FQGTGA. There are 15 residues in the CDR3. The ends lost 7 bases at V and 5 bases at J; junction bases unmatched: 8.

Details on this clone: One junction end disagrees with the germline gene, perhaps due to a read error. The rearrangement uses TRBV5-1 and TRBJ1-1; D remains unclear. Germline V gene sequence: CDR1 SGHRS, CDR2 YFSETQ. There are 12 residues in the CDR3. The CDR3 region has the DNA TGCGCCAGCAGTTTGGGAACTCCTGAAGCTTTCTTT. It codes for CASSLGTPEAFF.

This chain connects TRBV27 to TRBJ1-4, with D maybe TRBD1 (6 bases). Per germline, CDR1 MNHEY and CDR2 SMNVEV (reference sequence). The CDR3 length is 14 residues. The V end was cut by 6 bases, the J end by 6 bases, with 14 bases between. The CDR3 reads CASSWTASHEKLFF. The CDR3 DNA sequence: TGTGCCAGCAGCTGGACAGCTTCGCATGAAAAACTGTTTTTT.

The chain couples TRBV5-1 to TRBJ2-7; D may be TRBD2 (6 bases). The ends were cut back, 0 bases at V and 0 bases at J, with 13 bases in the middle. The CDR3 loop spans 16 amino acids. Germline V gene lookup returns CDR1 SGHRS and CDR2 YFSETQ. CDR3 sequence reads: CASSLAGGLSSYEQYF. Written as DNA, the CDR3 is TGCGCCAGCAGCTTGGCCGGGGGACTCAGCTCCTACGAGCAGTACTTC.

The chain is built from TRBV27 and TRBJ2-7; 7 bases are shared with TRBD2. This CDR3 is 15 amino acids long. CDR1 is MNHEY and CDR2 is SMNVEV in the germline V gene (reference sequence). J gave up 6 bases and V 6 bases, and 14 bases lay outside the gene matches. The CDR3 coding sequence is TGTGCCAGCAGCTCCGACCCGGGACTACCAATCGAGCAGTACTTC. It encodes CASSSDPGLPIEQYF.

J is TRBJ2-5 and V is TRBV4-1; TRBD1 aligns across 9 bases. J lost 5 bases, V lost 1 base, and 11 bases had no gene match. This CDR3 region has 17 residues. Germline V gene sequence: CDR1 MGHRA, CDR2 YSYEKL. The CDR3 loop is CASSQVGGQGRRETQYF. The CDR3 DNA reads as TGCGCCAGCAGCCAAGTGGGGGGACAGGGTAGGAGGGAGACCCAGTACTTC.

The chain recombines TRBV30 with TRBJ1-1; D perhaps matches TRBD1 (5 bases). The CDR3 length is 14 residues. V lost 0 bases and J lost 5, with 13 bases in between. CDR1 and CDR2 from the germline V gene are GTSNPN and SVGIG (reference sequence). CDR3 DNA sequence: TGTGCCTGGAGTGTAAGGGGTCGGGGGACTGAAGCTTTCTTT. This sequence encodes CAWSVRGRGTEAFF.

V and J are TRBV10-3 and TRBJ2-3, with 7 bases matching TRBD2. Germline CDR1 and CDR2: ENHRY and SYGVKD. This CDR3 has 14 residues. V lost 8 bases to trimming and J lost 1 base; unmatched junction nucleotides: 6. The CDR3 coding sequence is TGTGCCATCTCAAAAAGCGGGGGCACAGATACGCAGTATTTT. This codes for CAISKSGGTDTQYF.

This chain connects TRBV18 to TRBJ1-1, with 10 positions matching TRBD1. CDR3 length: 16 amino acids. Unmatched junction bases numbered 4, after V lost 3 bases and J lost 0 bases. Per the germline V gene, CDR1 is KGHSH and CDR2 is LQKENI. CDR3 amino acids: CASSPPGTGVNTEAFF. DNA of the CDR3: TGTGCCAGCTCACCGCCCGGGACAGGGGTGAACACTGAAGCTTTCTTT.

The V and J genes are TRBV7-9 and TRBJ1-2; D unresolved. Trimming removed 2 bases at V and 0 bases at J, with 19 bases between. This CDR3 contains 18 residues. From germline, CDR1 is SEHNR and CDR2 FQNEAQ (reference sequence). The CDR3 DNA sequence: TGTGCCAGCAGCTTAAAAAGTCCAGGCTCCAAAGCTAACTATGGCTACACCTTC. Amino acids: CASSLKSPGSKANYGYTF.

The chain uses TRBV5-1 and TRBJ2-1; 10 bases are a match to TRBD2. Germline V lookup: CDR1 SGHRS, CDR2 YFSETQ. With V trimmed by 6 bases and J by 3 bases, 21 bases remained unmatched. CDR3 size: 20 residues. CDR3 nucleotides: TGCGCCAGCAACCTATGGTCTAGCGGGGGATCCACGTCTGACTACAATGAGCAGTTCTTC. This encodes CASNLWSSGGSTSDYNEQFF.

The chain couples TRBV9 to TRBJ2-1; TRBD2 is a possible D gene (6 bases). CDR1 is SGDLS, CDR2 YYNGEE, per germline. The V gene lost 4 bases and the J gene lost 8 bases, with 16 bases spanning the gap. This CDR3 has 14 amino acids. Written as DNA, the CDR3 is TGTGCCAGCAGCCCTTGGCCCACGGGAGATGAGCAGTTCTTC. As protein: CASSPWPTGDEQFF.

The rearrangement joins TRBV10-1 to TRBJ1-1; D is perhaps TRBD1 (5 bases). Trimming removed 5 bases from V and 3 bases from J, with 10 bases in between. This CDR3 is 13 amino acids long. Germline assignment: CDR1 WNHNN and CDR2 SYGVQD (reference sequence). The chain's CDR3 is CASSRTGDTEAFF. The CDR3, as DNA: TGCGCCAGCAGTCGCACAGGAGACACTGAAGCTTTCTTT.

V gene TRBV18 combines with J gene TRBJ2-3; D gene unclear. This CDR3 is built from 12 residues. The V end lost 5 bases, the J end lost 8 bases, and 11 bases lay between the germline ends. Germline CDR1 is KGHSH and CDR2 is LQKENI. CDR3 in DNA: TGTGCCAGCTCAGCGACTGGTGGTACGCAGTATTTT. It yields the protein CASSATGGTQYF. Filled out from reference TRBV18 and TRBJ2-3, the complete variable domain reads NAGVMQNPRHLVRRRGQEARLRCSPMKGHSHVYWYRQLPEEGLKFMVYLQKENIIDESGMPKERFSAEFPKEGPSILRIQQVVRGDSAAYFCASSATGGTQYFGPGTRLTVL.

The V gene is TRBV11-2, the J gene TRBJ2-5; D perhaps matches TRBD2 (6 bases). V was pared by 5 bases and J by 5 bases, with 12 bases between. The germline CDR1 and CDR2 sequences are SGHAT and FQNNGV. The CDR3 sequence is 13 residues long. This chain's CDR3 is CASSPGVGETQYF. The CDR3 DNA follows: TGTGCCAGCAGCCCGGGGGTTGGGGAGACCCAGTACTTC.

J is TRBJ1-1 and V is TRBV7-2; 8 bases are a match to TRBD1. This CDR3 comprises 14 residues. Germline loops: CDR1 SGHTA, CDR2 FQGNSA. After removal of 3 bases from V and 3 bases from J, the junction contained 3 bases not matched to a gene. CDR3 DNA: TGTGCCAGCAGCTTCAACAGGGGGGACACTGAAGCTTTCTTT. Its protein is CASSFNRGDTEAFF.

The chain joins TRBV20-1 to TRBJ2-3, with D maybe TRBD2 (7 bases). The V gene lost 3 bases and the J gene lost 0 bases, with 13 bases spanning the gap. There are 15 residues in the CDR3. Germline CDR1 DFQATT, CDR2 SNEGSKA (reference sequence). The CDR3 DNA reads as TGCAGTGCTAGTAGGGGGGGACAAAGCACAGATACGCAGTATTTT. This gives the protein CSASRGGQSTDTQYF.

The chain joins TRBV5-6 to TRBJ1-2; 8 bases fit TRBD1. CDR3 length equals 15 residues. With 2 bases clipped from V and 4 bases from J, the junction kept 7 bases outside the gene matches. Germline V gene lookup returns CDR1 SGHDT and CDR2 YYEEEE. The CDR3 sequence is CASSLAGGAGYGYTF. The CDR3 DNA is TGTGCCAGCAGCTTAGCAGGGGGCGCGGGCTATGGCTACACCTTC.

The CDR3 DNA is TGTGCCAGTAGCGACAGAGACTATGGCTACACCTTC. Its protein is CASSDRDYGYTF. This chain links TRBV19 with TRBJ1-2; a possible D gene is TRBD1 (5 bases). CDR3 length equals 12 residues. The germline V gene encodes CDR1 LNHDA and CDR2 SQIVND (reference sequence). V was trimmed by 6 bases and J by 3 bases, leaving 8 bases between them.

This chain uses TRBV5-1 with TRBJ2-5; 9 bases align to TRBD1. The CDR3 covers 15 residues. The germline CDR1 and CDR2 sequences are SGHRS and YFSETQ. Trimming took 4 bases from V and 4 from J; bases not matched to a gene: 8. The chain's CDR3 is CASSRGQGGGETQYF. The CDR3 DNA follows: TGCGCCAGCAGCCGGGGACAGGGTGGGGGAGAGACCCAGTACTTC.

This chain connects TRBV7-3 to TRBJ2-1, with 9 nucleotides matching TRBD1. V shed 2 bases, J shed 6 bases, and the junction held 8 bases outside the gene matches. CDR1 and CDR2 (germline): SGHTA, FQGTGA. The CDR3 is 16 amino acids. Written as DNA, the CDR3 is TGTGCCAGCAGCTTACACCCGGGACAGGGAGGCAATGAGCAGTTCTTC. Translated: CASSLHPGQGGNEQFF.

The chain carries TRBV27 and TRBJ2-7; D is unresolved. This CDR3 contains 15 residues. In germline, CDR1 is MNHEY, CDR2 SMNVEV (reference sequence). V dropped 5 bases and J dropped 0 bases, with 14 bases sitting between them. The CDR3 region is CASSPIGGSSYEQYF. In nucleotides, the CDR3 is TGTGCCAGCAGTCCGATCGGCGGTAGCTCCTACGAGCAGTACTTC.

The chain has TRBV28 and TRBJ1-5; TRBD1 agrees at 7 bases. V gave up 6 bases and J gave up 5 bases; unmatched junction bases: 4. The length of the CDR3 is 13 residues. Germline V lookup: CDR1 MDHEN, CDR2 SYDVKM. The DNA of the CDR3 is TGTGCCAGCAGGAAAACAGGGGATCAGCCCCAGCATTTT. Translated: CASRKTGDQPQHF. Together with reference TRBV28 and TRBJ1-5, the CDR3 gives the full variable domain: DVKVTQSSRYLVKRTGEKVFLECVQDMDHENMFWYRQDPGLGLRLIYFSYDVKMKEKGDIPEGYSVSREKKERFSLILESASTNQTSMYLCASRKTGDQPQHFGDGTRLSIL.

The chain uses TRBV11-2 and TRBJ1-2; D is possibly TRBD1 (6 bases). Trimming removed 6 bases from V and 0 bases from J, with 11 bases in between. CDR1 and CDR2 (germline): SGHAT, FQNNGV. This CDR3 region has 14 residues. The CDR3 sequence is CASRRGGANYGYTF. CDR3 bases: TGTGCCAGCAGACGAGGGGGAGCTAACTATGGCTACACCTTC.

The V call is TRBV7-6, the J call TRBJ2-5; unclear D gene. Germline V lookup: CDR1 SGHVS, CDR2 FNYEAQ. The CDR3 is 15 residues long. Between the trimmed V and J ends, which lost 3 bases and 1 base, there was a span of 12 bases. The CDR3 spells CASSFVRVTQETQYF. CDR3 bases: TGTGCCAGCAGCTTTGTTCGGGTGACCCAAGAGACCCAGTACTTC.

The chain carries TRBV2 and TRBJ2-1, with D possibly matching TRBD1 (5 bases). The germline CDR1 and CDR2 sequences are SNHLY and FYNNEI. This CDR3 region has 11 residues. V lost 6 bases, J lost 9 bases, and 9 bases lay in between. This CDR3 reads CASRGPIEQFF. In nucleotides, the CDR3 is TGTGCCAGCAGGGGGCCGATTGAGCAGTTCTTC.

The J gene is TRBJ2-7, the V gene TRBV29-1; maybe TRBD1 (6 bases). V was clipped by 1 base and J by 3 bases, with 10 bases between them. This CDR3 has 13 amino acids. Per the germline V gene, CDR1 is SQVTM and CDR2 is ANQGSEA. CDR3 residues: CSVEGQADYEQYF. The CDR3 DNA sequence: TGCAGCGTTGAAGGACAGGCCGACTACGAGCAGTACTTC.

This clone was detected a few times. The chain couples TRBV6-2 or TRBV6-3 to TRBJ2-7; unclear D gene. The CDR3 has 13 residues. Germline CDR1 MNHEY, CDR2 SVGEGT. V lost 4 bases and J 3 bases, leaving 10 bases between the germline ends. The CDR3 nucleotides read TGTGCCAGCAGTTTACAGCCCGTCTACGAGCAGTACTTC. It is translated as CASSLQPVYEQYF.